Below are 19 T cell receptor beta chains sequenced from a single sample in a study of shared clonotypes between healthy human individuals. Using immunoSEQ multiplex PCR, the repertoire was profiled, and TCRdb retains in-frame clones only, with some absent. The data contain 400,000 to 550,000 clones, 70% to 85% of them singletons. The sequenced sample was PBMCs. These receptors were taken from a woman aged 40 to 50 in good health. Some clones in this sample may be carry-over from other donors' samples.

This clone was observed many times. This chain uses TRBV10-2 with TRBJ2-1; 9 positions match TRBD2. Germline CDR1 and CDR2: WSHSY and SAAADI. The CDR3 covers 17 residues. J lost 2 bases, V lost 0 bases, and 5 bases had no gene match. DNA for the CDR3: TGCGCCAGCAGTGAGTCGAGACTAGCGGAGCCCTACAATGAGCAGTTCTTC. It specifies CASSESRLAEPYNEQFF.

The chain employs TRBV27 and TRBJ2-3, with D tentatively TRBD1 (5 bases). This CDR3 region has 16 residues. The germline gives CDR1 MNHEY, CDR2 SMNVEV (reference sequence). The V gene lost 2 bases and the J gene lost 5 bases, with 17 bases spanning the gap. For the CDR3, the DNA is TGTGCCAGCAGTTTAGGGGCGATGGGGTTCAGAGATACGCAGTATTTT. Translation gives CASSLGAMGFRDTQYF.

The J gene is TRBJ2-7, the V gene TRBV18; D ambiguous. This CDR3 region has 15 residues. Trimming removed 5 bases at V and 6 bases at J, with 20 bases between. Per germline, CDR1 KGHSH and CDR2 LQKENI. The CDR3 protein is CASSLVFRGSFEQYF. The CDR3 bases are TGTGCCAGCTCATTAGTCTTCCGTGGTAGTTTCGAGCAGTACTTC. The whole variable domain, filled in from reference TRBV18 and TRBJ2-7, reads NAGVMQNPRHLVRRRGQEARLRCSPMKGHSHVYWYRQLPEEGLKFMVYLQKENIIDESGMPKERFSAEFPKEGPSILRIQQVVRGDSAAYFCASSLVFRGSFEQYFGPGTRLTVT.

This chain links TRBV7-2 with TRBJ1-1; 8 nucleotides match TRBD1. V shed 7 bases, J shed 4 bases, and the junction held 11 bases outside the gene matches. This CDR3 has 15 residues. Germline values: CDR1 SGHTA, CDR2 FQGNSA. DNA for the CDR3: TGTGCCAGCACCGAGTTACAGGGGGGGGGCACTGAAGCTTTCTTT. It yields the protein CASTELQGGGTEAFF. Full variable domain (outside the CDR3, taken from reference TRBV7-2 and TRBJ1-1): GAGVSQSPSNKVTEKGKDVELRCDPISGHTALYWYRQSLGQGLEFLIYFQGNSAPDKSGLPSDRFSAERTGGSVSTLTIQRTQQEDSAVYLCASTELQGGGTEAFFGQGTRLTVV.

This clone was seen a few times. The chain links TRBV19 to TRBJ2-7; 9 positions match TRBD1. The V gene end was trimmed by 5 bases and the J gene end by 5 bases; junction bases not matched to a gene: 7. The CDR3 length is 14 residues. Germline CDR1 reads LNHDA; CDR2 reads SQIVND (reference sequence). CDR3 residues: CASSVQGAAHEQYF. CDR3 DNA sequence: TGTGCCAGTAGTGTACAGGGGGCGGCCCACGAGCAGTACTTC.

The chain is built from TRBV7-8 and TRBJ2-5, with D possibly being TRBD1 or TRBD2 (6 bases each). The germline V gene encodes CDR1 SGHVS and CDR2 FQNEAQ. This CDR3 is 19 amino acids long. The V end was cut by 7 bases, the J end by 3 bases, with 30 bases between. CDR3 in DNA: TGTGCCAGCACCATACCGATTAGCTGGAGGGGGGCCCTAGAAGAGACCCAGTACTTC. Protein sequence: CASTIPISWRGALEETQYF. Looking up the rest from reference TRBV7-8 and TRBJ2-5 gives the full variable domain: GAGVSQSPRYKVAKRGQDVALRCDPISGHVSLFWYQQALGQGPEFLTYFQNEAQLDKSGLPSDRFFAERPEGSVSTLKIQRTQQEDSAVYLCASTIPISWRGALEETQYFGPGTRLLVL.

V usage is TRBV28 and J usage is TRBJ2-1; D is uncertain. Deletions cut 7 bases from V and 1 base from J, with 14 bases between. Looked up from germline, CDR1 is MDHEN and CDR2 is SYDVKM. The CDR3 loop spans 15 amino acids. The chain's CDR3 is CASIRPGESYNEQFF. The CDR3 DNA follows: TGTGCCAGCATCCGCCCTGGCGAATCCTACAATGAGCAGTTCTTC.

The chain carries TRBV9 and TRBJ1-2; no clear D gene. The CDR3 has 15 amino acids. CDR1 and CDR2 from the germline V gene are SGDLS and YYNGEE. Trimming pared 4 bases from V and 2 bases from J, leaving 15 bases between. CDR3 bases: TGTGCCAGCAGCCCCTCCCAGCGACAAAACTATGGCTACACCTTC. Translated: CASSPSQRQNYGYTF.

The chain carries TRBV2 and TRBJ2-1; D is undetermined. Between the trimmed V and J ends, which lost 8 bases and 2 bases, there was a span of 10 bases. CDR3 length equals 13 residues. Germline CDR1 SNHLY, CDR2 FYNNEI. This CDR3 reads CASYLSPYNEQFF. CDR3 sequence (DNA): TGTGCCAGCTACTTATCCCCCTACAATGAGCAGTTCTTC.

This chain connects TRBV19 to TRBJ2-1; the match to TRBD1 covers 7 bases. This CDR3 has 13 residues. Germline V lookup: CDR1 LNHDA, CDR2 SQIVND (reference sequence). Losses at the gene ends were 3 bases for V and 9 bases for J; bases not matched to a gene: 5. DNA of the CDR3: TGTGCCAGTAGTATCACAGGGGACCCTGAGCAGTTCTTC. Protein: CASSITGDPEQFF.

The V call is TRBV2, the J call TRBJ2-3; 12 nucleotides align to TRBD2. CDR3 length equals 21 residues. Germline lookup yields CDR1 SNHLY and CDR2 FYNNEI. Trimming removed 2 bases from V and 1 base from J; junction bases left unmatched: 16. Written as DNA, the CDR3 is TGTGCCAGCAGTGAATCTTGGGCTAGCGGGAGGGCCCCAGAAGGCACAGATACGCAGTATTTT. This translates into CASSESWASGRAPEGTDTQYF.

V and J are TRBV5-4 and TRBJ2-2, with 8 bases matching TRBD1. Trimming took 6 bases from V and 6 from J; bases not matched to a gene: 10. This CDR3 spans 15 amino acids. Looked up from germline, CDR1 is SGHNT and CDR2 is YYREEE (reference sequence). The chain's CDR3 is CASTKQGEGAGELFF. Here the CDR3 DNA reads TGTGCCAGCACAAAACAGGGGGAAGGCGCCGGGGAGCTGTTTTTT.

The J gene is TRBJ2-2, the V gene TRBV5-1; TRBD2 might be the D (6 bases). V shed 4 bases and J shed 1 base, with 14 bases lying between them. The germline CDR1 and CDR2 sequences are SGHRS and YFSETQ. The CDR3 spans 16 residues. The CDR3 DNA sequence: TGCGCCAGCAGCCCGGCGGGACGGCGGAACACCGGGGAGCTGTTTTTT. It translates to CASSPAGRRNTGELFF. Combining the CDR3 with reference TRBV5-1 and TRBJ2-2 gives the whole variable domain KAGVTQTPRYLIKTRGQQVTLSCSPISGHRSVSWYQQTPGQGLQFLFEYFSETQRNKGNFPGRFSGRQFSNSRSEMNVSTLELGDSALYLCASSPAGRRNTGELFFGEGSRLTVL.

The rearrangement links TRBV2 to TRBJ1-1, with D maybe TRBD1 (5 bases). CDR3 size: 12 residues. Trimming took 5 bases from V and 7 from J, leaving 11 bases between them. Germline loops: CDR1 SNHLY, CDR2 FYNNEI. CDR3 sequence reads: CASSLTASEAFF. CDR3 nucleotides: TGTGCCAGCAGTTTGACAGCTAGTGAAGCTTTCTTT.

There are a few counts of this clone. V is TRBV10-3 and J is TRBJ2-1; D tentatively fits TRBD1 or TRBD2 (5 bases each). The CDR3 is 14 amino acids. V lost 3 bases and J lost 9, with 15 bases in between. CDR1 and CDR2 (germline): ENHRY, SYGVKD. In DNA form, the CDR3 reads TGTGCCATCAGTGAAAGGGGAGTTATCACTGAGCAGTTCTTC. This translates into CAISERGVITEQFF.

This clone was detected many times. This sample includes further DNA sequences coding for the same CDR3. The V call is TRBV6-1, the J call TRBJ2-7; D is unresolved. Germline CDR1 and CDR2: MNHNS and SASEGT. The CDR3 totals 11 residues. V lost 3 bases and J lost 4, with 4 bases in between. CDR3 region: CASSDRYEQYF. CDR3 coding DNA: TGTGCCAGCAGTGATAGGTACGAGCAGTACTTC.

The chain recombines TRBV7-2 with TRBJ1-5; a weak D match, TRBD1 (5 bases). The CDR3 sequence is 15 residues long. Germline CDR1 reads SGHTA; CDR2 reads FQGNSA. V was clipped by 5 bases and J by 0 bases, with 11 bases between them. This chain's CDR3 is CASSLGGTSNQPQHF. For the CDR3, the DNA is TGTGCCAGCAGCCTAGGTGGGACTAGCAATCAGCCCCAGCATTTT.

The rearrangement joins TRBV28 to TRBJ2-2; a possible D gene is TRBD2 (5 bases). This CDR3 has 14 residues. Per the germline V gene, CDR1 is MDHEN and CDR2 is SYDVKM. Trimming removed 8 bases at V and 6 bases at J, with 16 bases between. The chain's CDR3 is CASHSSVGAGELFF. DNA for the CDR3: TGTGCCAGCCACTCCTCCGTGGGAGCCGGGGAGCTGTTTTTT.

The rearrangement uses TRBV4-2 and TRBJ2-5; 11 nucleotides agree with TRBD2. The V gene's germline CDR1 is LGHNA and CDR2 YNFKEQ. The trim removed 1 base at V and 4 bases at J, leaving 5 bases unmatched. This CDR3 has 16 amino acids. The CDR3 protein is CASSQGMTSGIETQYF. The CDR3 DNA follows: TGTGCCAGCAGCCAAGGGATGACTAGCGGGATAGAGACCCAGTACTTC.